This TCR beta chain emerged from a study of patients and donors after allogeneic stem cell transplantation. This clonotype has a single count. TCRdb passed the RT-PCR reads through MiXCR, listing each CDR3 protein once. This sample has over 150,000 distinct CDR3 sequences, with 41% found just once. The CDR3 contains 15 residues. Trimming at V came to 7 bases and at J to 4 bases, leaving 7 bases not matched to a gene. CDR1 and CDR2 (germline): MNHEY, SVGEGT. This receptor was obtained from a human donor who was either an allogeneic HSCT recipient or a stem cell or donor lymphocyte infusion donor (not recorded which). It is not recorded whose cells these are; they may come from a transplant donor. The sequencing input was blood, either unsorted or a sorted T cell fraction (not recorded which). The genes are TRBV6-2 or TRBV6-3 and TRBJ1-5; 10 nucleotides line up with TRBD1. The CDR3 coding sequence is TGTGCCAGCACGGAGACAGGGGGCGCGAATCAGCCCCAGCATTTT. Protein: CASTETGGANQPQHF.